Here is one T cell receptor (beta chain) with its context. This CDR3 comprises 16 residues. The germline V gene encodes CDR1 LGHDT and CDR2 YNNKEL (reference sequence). J was trimmed by 6 bases and V by 5 bases; bases with no gene match: 10. The sample originates from a study of T cell responses to AZD1222 COVID-19 vaccine. The table came from immunoSEQ multiplex PCR; TCRdb's copy has only in-frame clones and leaves some out. The sample contains approximately 100,000 clones, 85% to 90% of which appear only once. This sequence joins TRBV3-1 (or the pseudogene TRBV3-2) and TRBJ1-6; TRBD1 aligns across 7 bases. This sequence originates from an adult in good health. This material consisted of peripheral blood, taken on day 0 of AZD1222 vaccination. DNA of the CDR3: TGTGCCAGCAGCTACCCCCGGGACAGCAGTAATTCACCCCTCCACTTT. Its protein is CASSYPRDSSNSPLHF.